The present entry profiles one T cell receptor (beta chain) with its context. Profiled with immunoSEQ multiplex PCR; TCRdb holds only in-frame clones, not every one. Of 250,000 to 300,000 clones in the sample, over 80% are singletons; the top ten hold roughly 4.6%. This record belongs to a study of blood T cell repertoires in COVID-19. In the study overall: Collection of acute and convalescent COVID-19 samples took place in the United States, Italy and Spain.

The germline CDR1 and CDR2 sequences are SGHRS and YFSETQ. The CDR3 has 13 residues. V was clipped by 0 bases and J by 10 bases, with 10 bases between them. The TCR comes from a man aged 55 to 70 who had recovered from COVID-19. The V gene is TRBV5-1, the J gene TRBJ1-4; D possibly corresponds to TRBD1 (5 bases). The sample taken for sequencing was peripheral blood. The CDR3 region has the DNA TGCGCCAGCAGCTTGGAAGGGGTCGGAAAACTGTTTTTT. This codes for CASSLEGVGKLFF.